Presented here are 21 T cell receptor beta chains from one specimen sequenced in a study of cytomegalovirus exposure and HLA in healthy donors. The PCR ran on 60 Vbeta and 13 Jbeta primers. Some clones are missing from TCRdb's copy, which holds only in-frame ones; the method was immunoSEQ multiplex PCR. Here the sample spans approximately 140,000 clones, roughly four fifths being singletons. Sequencing was done on a sample of PBMCs. The receptors originated from a male donor in good health and CMV-seronegative.

This clone was counted a few times. The chain is built from TRBV9 and TRBJ2-2; weak D call: TRBD2 (7 bases). Germline assignment: CDR1 SGDLS and CDR2 YYNGEE. This CDR3 has 16 amino acids. The germline V and J ends were trimmed by 4 bases and 1 base, with 14 bases remaining between them. The CDR3 loop reads CASSPRGGQNTGELFF. CDR3 in DNA: TGTGCCAGCAGCCCGAGGGGGGGGCAGAACACCGGGGAGCTGTTTTTT. Full variable domain (missing parts from reference TRBV9 and TRBJ2-2): DSGVTQTPKHLITATGQRVTLRCSPRSGDLSVYWYQQSLDQGLQFLIQYYNGEERAKGNILERFSAQQFPDLHSELNLSSLELGDSALYFCASSPRGGQNTGELFFGEGSRLTVL.

The chain links TRBV27 to TRBJ2-7; TRBD1 matches 8 bases. The CDR3 has 15 amino acids. Trimming took 5 bases from V and 2 from J; bases not matched to a gene: 8. Germline CDR1 and CDR2: MNHEY and SMNVEV (reference sequence). CDR3 residues: CASSPVPTGAYEQYF. In DNA form, the CDR3 reads TGTGCCAGCAGTCCGGTCCCGACAGGGGCCTACGAGCAGTACTTC.

J is TRBJ2-7 and V is TRBV30, with a tentative D call TRBD1 (6 bases). Germline V gene data show CDR1 as GTSNPN and CDR2 as SVGIG (reference sequence). CDR3 size: 11 residues. Trimming pared 7 bases from V and 1 base from J, leaving 8 bases between. The CDR3 nucleotides read TGTGCCTCTGGACAGTCCTACGAGCAGTACTTC. This translates into CASGQSYEQYF.

V gene TRBV9 combines with J gene TRBJ2-7; 12 bases line up with TRBD1. The CDR3 totals 16 residues. CDR1 and CDR2 (germline): SGDLS, YYNGEE. Trimming took 7 bases from V and 0 from J; bases not matched to a gene: 8. For the CDR3, the DNA is TGTGCCAGCTGGGACAGGGGGCAGGTGGACTCCTACGAGCAGTACTTC. Protein sequence: CASWDRGQVDSYEQYF.

V is TRBV6-1 and J is TRBJ2-6, with unresolved D. V was pared by 6 bases and J by 4 bases, with 10 bases between. Germline lookup yields CDR1 MNHNS and CDR2 SASEGT. The CDR3 has 14 amino acids. CDR3 coding DNA: TGTGCCAGCAGAAATGGGCTCGGGGCCAACGTCCTGACTTTC. It specifies CASRNGLGANVLTF.

The V gene is TRBV25-1, the J gene TRBJ1-5; D may be TRBD1 (5 bases). The CDR3 is 16 amino acids. From germline, CDR1 is MGHDK and CDR2 SYGVNS. Trimming cost V 4 bases and J 1 base, with 14 bases left between them. CDR3 sequence: CASSVSQGGSNQPQHF. The DNA of the CDR3 is TGTGCCAGCAGTGTAAGTCAGGGTGGCAGCAATCAGCCCCAGCATTTT. Combining the CDR3 with reference TRBV25-1 and TRBJ1-5 gives the whole variable domain EADIYQTPRYLVIGTGKKITLECSQTMGHDKMYWYQQDPGMELHLIHYSYGVNSTEKGDLSSESTVSRIRTEHFPLTLESARPSHTSQYLCASSVSQGGSNQPQHFGDGTRLSIL.

The chain links TRBV11-1 to TRBJ2-1; tentatively, D is TRBD2 (6 bases). Germline CDR1 and CDR2: SGHAT and FQDESV (reference sequence). The V end was cut by 5 bases, the J end by 9 bases, with 11 bases between. The CDR3 extends over 12 amino acids. The CDR3 is CASSLSSVEQFF. The CDR3 DNA reads as TGTGCCAGCAGCCTTTCTAGCGTTGAGCAGTTCTTC.

This sequence joins TRBV9 and TRBJ2-3; tentative D call: TRBD2 (5 bases). This CDR3 region has 16 residues. CDR1 is SGDLS and CDR2 is YYNGEE in the germline V gene. V was shortened by 4 bases and J by 0 bases, with 15 bases between the two germline ends. CDR3 region: CASSLRAEASTDTQYF. CDR3 nucleotides: TGTGCCAGCAGCCTTCGAGCGGAGGCTAGCACAGATACGCAGTATTTT.

The gene calls are TRBV27 and TRBJ1-1, with a weak D call TRBD1 (6 bases). This CDR3 has 17 residues. CDR1 is MNHEY and CDR2 is SMNVEV in the germline V gene (reference sequence). Trimming removed 1 base from V and 3 bases from J, with 18 bases in between. The CDR3 sequence: CASSLYPSTGLHTEAFF. Here the CDR3 DNA reads TGTGCCAGCAGTTTATATCCCTCAACAGGGTTGCACACTGAAGCTTTCTTT.

The chain recombines TRBV4-3 with TRBJ2-1; 9 bases fit TRBD2. Per germline, CDR1 LGHNA and CDR2 YSLEER. Germline trimming cut 2 bases from V and 0 bases from J; bases unmatched to any gene: 5. CDR3 size: 17 residues. CDR3 region: CASSQRLAGYSYNEQFF. The CDR3 region has the DNA TGCGCCAGCAGCCAAAGGCTAGCGGGATACTCCTACAATGAGCAGTTCTTC.

This clone appeared once. The chain employs TRBV18 and TRBJ1-5; D unresolved. Germline V gene data show CDR1 as KGHSH and CDR2 as LQKENI. With 3 bases removed from V and 0 bases from J, the gap between germline ends came to 6 bases. This CDR3 is built from 14 residues. DNA for the CDR3: TGTGCCAGCTCACCCCGTTATAGCAATCAGCCCCAGCATTTT. This gives the protein CASSPRYSNQPQHF.

The CDR3 protein is CSVLAGLRNTIYF. CDR3 in DNA: TGCAGCGTTTTAGCCGGTCTGAGAAACACCATATATTTT. The gene calls are TRBV29-1 and TRBJ1-3; the D is unclear. Germline CDR1 SQVTM, CDR2 ANQGSEA. V dropped 5 bases and J dropped 5 bases, with 13 bases sitting between them. The CDR3 loop spans 13 amino acids.

CDR3 loop: CASSLGLGGYEQYF. CDR3 sequence (DNA): TGTGCCAGCAGCTTAGGGTTAGGGGGCTACGAGCAGTACTTC. This rearrangement joins TRBV7-2 to TRBJ2-7, with a possible D match to TRBD1 (6 bases). The CDR3 is made up of 14 amino acids. Trimming stripped 1 base from V and 3 bases from J, with 10 bases between. Germline lookup yields CDR1 SGHTA and CDR2 FQGNSA.

The J gene is TRBJ2-2, the V gene TRBV9; 7 nucleotides match TRBD1. Germline values: CDR1 SGDLS, CDR2 YYNGEE. J gave up 6 bases and V 3 bases, and 11 bases lay outside the gene matches. The CDR3 consists of 16 residues. The CDR3 bases are TGTGCCAGCAGCGCCCGATTGGCAGGGGGTGCCGGGGAGCTGTTTTTT. This sequence encodes CASSARLAGGAGELFF.

V and J are TRBV6-6 and TRBJ2-7, with 7 nucleotides matching TRBD1. V lost 5 bases, J lost 3 bases, and 7 bases stayed unmatched. In germline, CDR1 is MNHNY, CDR2 SVGAGI (reference sequence). The CDR3 loop spans 14 amino acids. In DNA, the CDR3 is TGTGCCAGCAGTCGCCCGACAGGGTTCTACGAGCAGTACTTC. It specifies CASSRPTGFYEQYF.

The rearrangement joins TRBV9 to TRBJ1-1, with 7 nucleotides matching TRBD1. The germline gives CDR1 SGDLS, CDR2 YYNGEE. V trimming: 4 bases; J trimming: 5 bases; junction bases outside the gene matches: 14. The CDR3 sequence is 16 residues long. The CDR3 DNA follows: TGTGCCAGCAGCTCAGACCCACAGGGGCTTAAAACTGAAGCTTTCTTT. Residues: CASSSDPQGLKTEAFF.

A few counts support this clone. V usage is TRBV7-9 and J usage is TRBJ2-1, with D hard to call. The V gene's germline CDR1 is SEHNR and CDR2 FQNEAQ (reference sequence). CDR3 length: 13 amino acids. The germline V and J ends were trimmed by 0 bases and 8 bases, with 8 bases remaining between them. The CDR3 reads CASSLAGFYEQFF. Here the CDR3 DNA reads TGTGCCAGCAGCTTAGCCGGGTTTTATGAGCAGTTCTTC.

In this sample, this clone turned up a few times. The chain recombines TRBV11-2 with TRBJ1-1; no clear D. V lost 3 bases, J lost 4 bases, and 9 bases lay in between. The CDR3 spans 13 residues. From germline, CDR1 is SGHAT and CDR2 FQNNGV. CDR3 residues: CASSFFSSTEAFF. Written as DNA, the CDR3 is TGTGCCAGCAGCTTCTTTTCTAGCACTGAAGCTTTCTTT.

The chain has TRBV9 and TRBJ2-1; D possibly corresponds to TRBD1 (7 bases). Germline V CDR1 and CDR2: SGDLS, YYNGEE. The CDR3 is made up of 15 amino acids. V lost 4 bases to trimming and J lost 3 bases, with 14 bases between them. CDR3 nucleotides: TGTGCCAGCAGCCTCGCGCAGGGGGGCTACAATGAGCAGTTCTTC. This encodes CASSLAQGGYNEQFF.

This clone showed up just once. The genes are TRBV6-1 and TRBJ2-1, with D hard to call. The V gene's germline CDR1 is MNHNS and CDR2 SASEGT. There are 13 residues in the CDR3. V dropped 8 bases and J dropped 0 bases, with 8 bases sitting between them. CDR3 bases: TGTGCCAGCTTCCTAGACTCCTACAATGAGCAGTTCTTC. As protein: CASFLDSYNEQFF.

The chain combines TRBV6-6 with TRBJ1-1; a weak D match, TRBD1 (6 bases). The CDR3 consists of 13 residues. Germline loops: CDR1 MNHNY, CDR2 SVGAGI (reference sequence). Trimming took 7 bases from V and 13 from J, leaving 22 bases between them. The CDR3 sequence is CASTTSAGARDFF. The CDR3 bases are TGTGCCAGCACCACGTCCGCAGGGGCGAGAGATTTCTTT.